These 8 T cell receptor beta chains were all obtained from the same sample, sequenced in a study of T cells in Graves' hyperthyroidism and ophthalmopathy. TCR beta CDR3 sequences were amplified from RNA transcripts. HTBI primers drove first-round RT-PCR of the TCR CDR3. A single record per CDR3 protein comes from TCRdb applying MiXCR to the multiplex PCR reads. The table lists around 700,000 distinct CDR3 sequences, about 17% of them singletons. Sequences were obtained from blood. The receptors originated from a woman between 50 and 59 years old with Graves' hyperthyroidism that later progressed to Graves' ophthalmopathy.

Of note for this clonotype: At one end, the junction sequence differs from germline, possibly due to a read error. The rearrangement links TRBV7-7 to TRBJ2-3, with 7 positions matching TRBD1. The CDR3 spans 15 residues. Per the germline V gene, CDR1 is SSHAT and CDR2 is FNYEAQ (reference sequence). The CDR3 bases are TGTGCTAGCAGCCAGGGACAGTTACCCACAGATACGCAGTATTTT. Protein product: CASSQGQLPTDTQYF.

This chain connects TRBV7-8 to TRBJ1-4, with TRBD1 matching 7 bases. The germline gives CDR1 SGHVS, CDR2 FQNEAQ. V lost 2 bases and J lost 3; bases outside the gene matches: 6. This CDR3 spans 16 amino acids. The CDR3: CASSLYQTGSNEKLFF. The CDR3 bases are TGTGCCAGCAGCTTATATCAGACAGGGTCTAATGAAAAACTGTTTTTT.

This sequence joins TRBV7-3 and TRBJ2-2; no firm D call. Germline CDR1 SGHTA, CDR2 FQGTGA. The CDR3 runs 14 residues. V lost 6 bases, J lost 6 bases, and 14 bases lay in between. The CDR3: CASRPDQTPGELFF. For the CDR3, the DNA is TGTGCCAGCAGGCCTGACCAAACACCCGGGGAGCTGTTTTTT. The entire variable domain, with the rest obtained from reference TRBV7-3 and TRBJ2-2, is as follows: GAGVSQTPSNKVTEKGKYVELRCDPISGHTALYWYRQSLGQGPEFLIYFQGTGAADDSGLPNDRFFAVRPEGSVSTLKIQRTERGDSAVYLCASRPDQTPGELFFGEGSRLTVL.

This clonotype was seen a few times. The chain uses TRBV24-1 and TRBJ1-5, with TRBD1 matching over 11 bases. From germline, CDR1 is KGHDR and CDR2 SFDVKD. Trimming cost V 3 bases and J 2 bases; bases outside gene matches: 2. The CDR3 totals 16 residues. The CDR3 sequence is CATSDPGQGGNQPQHF. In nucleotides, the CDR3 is TGTGCCACCAGTGATCCGGGACAGGGGGGCAATCAGCCCCAGCATTTT.

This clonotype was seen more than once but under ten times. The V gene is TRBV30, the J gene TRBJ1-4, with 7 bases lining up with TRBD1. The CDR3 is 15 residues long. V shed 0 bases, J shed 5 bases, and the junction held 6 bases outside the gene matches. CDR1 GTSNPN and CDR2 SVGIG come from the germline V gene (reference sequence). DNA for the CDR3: TGTGCCTGGAGTGTACTCCAGGGGGACAATGAAAAACTGTTTTTT. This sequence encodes CAWSVLQGDNEKLFF.

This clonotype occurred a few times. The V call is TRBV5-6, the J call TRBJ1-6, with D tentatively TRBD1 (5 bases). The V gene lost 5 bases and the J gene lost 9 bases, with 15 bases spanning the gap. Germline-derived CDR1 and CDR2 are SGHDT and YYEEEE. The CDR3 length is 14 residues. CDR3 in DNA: TGTGCCAGCAGTAACCGGGACGGAATTTCACCCCTCCACTTT. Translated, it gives CASSNRDGISPLHF. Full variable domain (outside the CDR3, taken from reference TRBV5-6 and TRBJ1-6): DAGVTQSPTHLIKTRGQQVTLRCSPKSGHDTVSWYQQALGQGPQFIFQYYEEEERQRGNFPDRFSGHQFPNYSSELNVNALLLGDSALYLCASSNRDGISPLHFGNGTRLTVT.

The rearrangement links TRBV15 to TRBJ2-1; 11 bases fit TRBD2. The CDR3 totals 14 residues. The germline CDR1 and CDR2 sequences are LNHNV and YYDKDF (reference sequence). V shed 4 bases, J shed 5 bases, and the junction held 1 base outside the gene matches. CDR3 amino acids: CATSKLAGDNEQFF. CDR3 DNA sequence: TGTGCCACCAGCAAACTAGCGGGGGACAATGAGCAGTTCTTC.

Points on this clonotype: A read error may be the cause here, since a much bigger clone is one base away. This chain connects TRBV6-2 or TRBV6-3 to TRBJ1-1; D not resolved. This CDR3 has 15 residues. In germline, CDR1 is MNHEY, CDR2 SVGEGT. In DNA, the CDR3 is TGTGCCAGCAGTTACTCGGGTCGGAGGAACGCTGAAGCTTTCTTT. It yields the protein CASSYSGRRNAEAFF.